The next 28 T cell receptor beta chains were all read from a single sample in a study of cytomegalovirus exposure and HLA in healthy donors (dated by TCRdb to the late 2010s). To prepare the library, the immunoSEQ multiplex PCR assay was applied. A mixture of 60 forward primers for TCR Vbeta segments and 13 reverse primers for TCR Jbeta segments was used in the multiplex PCR. This immuneACCESS table, as held by TCRdb, lists in-frame sequences with V and J called but not all clones. Of the missing ones, under half trace to an unresolved V gene in checked studies; the others have no known cause. This sample is represented by 200,000 to 300,000 clones; around 84% of them were singletons. The ten largest make up 0.2% to 0.25% of the sample. Input material: PBMCs. The receptors were gathered from a girl aged 2 to 10 in good health and CMV-seronegative.

V usage is TRBV5-1 and J usage is TRBJ1-4; D not resolved. Germline CDR1 is SGHRS and CDR2 is YFSETQ. This CDR3 is built from 15 residues. Trimming removed 0 bases at V and 14 bases at J, with 20 bases between. CDR3 in amino acids: CASSLEVPGREDLFF. DNA for the CDR3: TGCGCCAGCAGCTTGGAGGTCCCGGGCCGGGAGGATCTGTTTTTT.

The rearrangement links TRBV6-1 to TRBJ1-5; TRBD1 might be the D (5 bases). The V gene's germline CDR1 is MNHNS and CDR2 SASEGT. Trimming took off 1 base at V and 3 bases at J, with 10 bases between the two ends. The CDR3 spans 15 residues. The CDR3: CASSEDQGYNQPQHF. CDR3 sequence (DNA): TGTGCCAGCAGTGAAGATCAGGGCTACAATCAGCCCCAGCATTTT.

V and J are TRBV12-2 and TRBJ2-2; the DNA was not compared with TRBD2, the D call given in the table. TRBV12-2 is designated a pseudogene. The CDR3 has 18 amino acids. Here the CDR3 DNA reads TGTGCAAGTCGCTTTAGCCCGCCCGGGAGGGAGGACACCGGGGAGCTGTTTTTT. Encoded protein: CASRFSPPGREDTGELFF.

The chain uses TRBV11-2 and TRBJ2-7, with TRBD2 matching over 8 bases. Trimming removed 1 base from V and 6 bases from J; junction bases left unmatched: 8. Germline CDR1 is SGHAT and CDR2 is FQNNGV. The CDR3 length is 15 residues. As DNA, the CDR3 is TGTGCCAGCAGCTTAGCCGGGACTAGACTCGTCGAGCAGTACTTC. Amino acids: CASSLAGTRLVEQYF.

The chain uses TRBV10-2 and TRBJ2-1, with 13 bases matching TRBD2. Germline assignment: CDR1 WSHSY and CDR2 SAAADI. CDR3 length: 16 residues. Trimming cost V 3 bases and J 6 bases; bases outside gene matches: 5. Written as DNA, the CDR3 is TGCGCCAGCAGTGATCACCGACTAGCGGGAGGCAATGAGCAGTTCTTC. The encoded protein is CASSDHRLAGGNEQFF.

V usage is TRBV11-3 and J usage is TRBJ2-2; D gene ambiguous. The ends were cut back, 5 bases at V and 6 bases at J, with 10 bases in the middle. The CDR3 has 13 residues. CDR1 SGHNT and CDR2 YENEEA come from the germline V gene. The CDR3 DNA is TGTGCCAGCAGCATACAAATGGCCGGGGAGCTGTTTTTT. Translated, it gives CASSIQMAGELFF.

The V gene is TRBV6-1, the J gene TRBJ2-7; TRBD2 matches at 9 bases. V dropped 7 bases and J dropped 1; count of bases not matched to a gene: 5. The CDR3 is 14 amino acids. Germline V gene lookup returns CDR1 MNHNS and CDR2 SASEGT. The chain's CDR3 is CASTELAGSYEQYF. The CDR3, as DNA: TGTGCCAGCACGGAACTAGCGGGTTCCTACGAGCAGTACTTC.

The V call is TRBV7-9, the J call TRBJ1-2, with 7 bases fitting TRBD1. V shed 5 bases, J shed 0 bases, and the junction held 9 bases outside the gene matches. From germline, CDR1 is SEHNR and CDR2 FQNEAQ (reference sequence). The CDR3 has 16 amino acids. The CDR3 nucleotides read TGTGCCAGCAGCCCCACAGGGGCTCTCGCTAACTATGGCTACACCTTC. Protein sequence: CASSPTGALANYGYTF.

This clone has only a few counts. The chain joins TRBV29-1 to TRBJ1-2; D is unclear. This CDR3 spans 11 amino acids. Trimming removed 4 bases from V and 2 bases from J, with 5 bases in between. Per germline, CDR1 SQVTM and CDR2 ANQGSEA. This chain's CDR3 is CSVVQNYGYTF. As DNA, the CDR3 is TGCAGCGTTGTACAGAACTATGGCTACACCTTC.

The V and J genes are TRBV27 and TRBJ1-1, with 10 positions matching TRBD1. The CDR3 consists of 14 residues. The J segment lost 1 base and the V segment lost 8 bases, leaving 4 bases of the junction unmatched. In germline, CDR1 is MNHEY, CDR2 SMNVEV (reference sequence). CDR3 DNA: TGTGCCAGCGGGACAGGGGTTAGGAACACTGAAGCTTTCTTT. Its translation: CASGTGVRNTEAFF.

The chain is built from TRBV25-1 and TRBJ1-1; TRBD1 is a possible D gene (5 bases). V lost 2 bases, J lost 12 bases, and 10 bases lay in between. This CDR3 has 11 amino acids. The V gene's germline CDR1 is MGHDK and CDR2 SYGVNS. Written as DNA, the CDR3 is TGTGCCAGCAGTGAACAGGGTGTACCTTTCTTT. This translates into CASSEQGVPFF. The full variable domain, in which reference TRBV25-1 and TRBJ1-1 provide the parts outside the CDR3, is EADIYQTPRYLVIGTGKKITLECSQTMGHDKMYWYQQDPGMELHLIHYSYGVNSTEKGDLSSESTVSRIRTEHFPLTLESARPSHTSQYLCASSEQGVPFFGQGTRLTVV.

This clone was observed a single time. The J gene is TRBJ1-3, the V gene TRBV14; no definite D call. Trimming stripped 1 base from V and 2 bases from J, with 3 bases between. The CDR3 totals 13 residues. From germline, CDR1 is SGHDN and CDR2 FVKESK. CDR3 DNA sequence: TGTGCCAGCAGCCAAGGGCCTGGAAACACCATATATTTT. Its translation: CASSQGPGNTIYF.

The CDR3: CASSLQGQETQYF. The CDR3 DNA is TGCGCCAGCAGCTTACAGGGACAAGAGACCCAGTACTTC. The chain links TRBV5-1 to TRBJ2-5, with D possibly TRBD1 on 6 matching bases. This CDR3 region has 13 residues. Germline lookup yields CDR1 SGHRS and CDR2 YFSETQ. V shed 2 bases and J shed 2 bases, with 7 bases lying between them. Using reference TRBV5-1 and TRBJ2-5 for the parts outside the CDR3, the full variable domain is KAGVTQTPRYLIKTRGQQVTLSCSPISGHRSVSWYQQTPGQGLQFLFEYFSETQRNKGNFPGRFSGRQFSNSRSEMNVSTLELGDSALYLCASSLQGQETQYFGPGTRLLVL.

This clone was found once. The chain combines TRBV7-6 with TRBJ1-5; 8 bases match TRBD1. V lost 4 bases, J lost 5 bases, and 13 bases stayed unmatched. The CDR3 totals 17 residues. The germline V gene has CDR1 SGHVS and CDR2 FNYEAQ. The CDR3 sequence: CASSSADRGRSHQPQHF. Written as DNA, the CDR3 is TGTGCCAGCAGCTCAGCCGACAGGGGTAGATCCCATCAGCCCCAGCATTTT.

This clone was recorded once. This sequence joins TRBV30 and TRBJ1-6; 9 bases match TRBD1. CDR1 and CDR2 (germline): GTSNPN, SVGIG (reference sequence). Unmatched junction bases numbered 3, after V lost 8 bases and J lost 7 bases. The CDR3 runs 12 residues. In DNA form, the CDR3 reads TGTGCCGGGGACAGGGAAAATTCACCCCTCCACTTT. Residues: CAGDRENSPLHF.

The rearrangement links TRBV12-5 to TRBJ2-3, with a tentative D call TRBD2 (6 bases). CDR1 and CDR2 from the germline V gene are LGHNT and FRNRAP. The CDR3 covers 16 residues. V lost 2 bases and J 5 bases, leaving 17 bases between the germline ends. CDR3 DNA sequence: TGTGCTAGTGGTTTGTCACAGACTAGTTCGAGAGATACGCAGTATTTT. This translates into CASGLSQTSSRDTQYF.

In this sample, this clone turned up a few times. This rearrangement joins TRBV6-6 to TRBJ1-5, with TRBD1 as a possible D gene (6 bases). V was trimmed by 6 bases and J by 5 bases, leaving 17 bases between them. Germline CDR1 reads MNHNY; CDR2 reads SVGAGI (reference sequence). The CDR3 runs 15 residues. The CDR3 is CASSDQGRGDQPQHF. Here the CDR3 DNA reads TGTGCCAGCAGCGACCAGGGGCGAGGGGATCAGCCCCAGCATTTT.

This chain links TRBV9 with TRBJ2-1; TRBD2 aligns across 10 bases. The length of the CDR3 is 14 residues. CDR1 SGDLS and CDR2 YYNGEE come from the germline V gene. The V and J ends lost 7 bases and 4 bases, in that order; junction bases with no gene match: 5. The CDR3 reads CASGRTSGYNEQFF. CDR3 coding DNA: TGTGCCAGCGGCCGGACTAGCGGTTACAATGAGCAGTTCTTC.

The chain employs TRBV7-2 and TRBJ2-7; TRBD2 matches at 7 bases. Germline V gene sequence: CDR1 SGHTA, CDR2 FQGNSA. The V segment lost 0 bases and the J segment 4 bases; nucleotides outside the gene matches: 3. The CDR3 is 14 amino acids. This CDR3 reads CASSLAGGPYEQYF. CDR3 sequence (DNA): TGTGCCAGCAGCTTAGCGGGAGGGCCGTACGAGCAGTACTTC.

The rearrangement links TRBV19 to TRBJ2-5; a weak D match, TRBD2 (5 bases). V was cut by 5 bases and J by 6 bases, with 10 bases left in between. Germline-derived CDR1 and CDR2 are LNHDA and SQIVND (reference sequence). The CDR3 has 12 amino acids. DNA for the CDR3: TGTGCCAGTAGTTCCAGCGGCCAGACCCAGTACTTC. Translated: CASSSSGQTQYF.

The genes are TRBV5-1 and TRBJ2-1; D is undetermined. Trimming left V 2 bases short and J 0 bases short, with 6 bases between. From germline, CDR1 is SGHRS and CDR2 YFSETQ. CDR3 length: 14 amino acids. CDR3 nucleotide sequence: TGCGCCAGCAGCTTTGAGAGCTCCTACAATGAGCAGTTCTTC. This codes for CASSFESSYNEQFF.

V is TRBV5-6 and J is TRBJ2-2; no clear D. The germline CDR1 and CDR2 sequences are SGHDT and YYEEEE. V dropped 4 bases and J dropped 1 base, with 14 bases sitting between them. The CDR3 is made up of 16 amino acids. The CDR3 nucleotides are TGTGCCAGCAGCCACCGAAGAAGACAGAACACCGGGGAGCTGTTTTTT. Translated, it gives CASSHRRRQNTGELFF. Supplemented by reference TRBV5-6 and TRBJ2-2, the full variable domain reads DAGVTQSPTHLIKTRGQQVTLRCSPKSGHDTVSWYQQALGQGPQFIFQYYEEEERQRGNFPDRFSGHQFPNYSSELNVNALLLGDSALYLCASSHRRRQNTGELFFGEGSRLTVL.

This clone was recorded a few times. The chain combines TRBV18 with TRBJ1-1; no definite D call. Germline CDR1 and CDR2: KGHSH and LQKENI. The CDR3 is made up of 13 amino acids. Trimming removed 6 bases at V and 4 bases at J, with 12 bases between. As DNA, the CDR3 is TGTGCCAGCTCGCTACGGGTGGCCACTGAAGCTTTCTTT. It encodes CASSLRVATEAFF.

The rearrangement joins TRBV27 to TRBJ1-1; D remains ambiguous. The CDR3 loop spans 14 amino acids. Per germline, CDR1 MNHEY and CDR2 SMNVEV (reference sequence). The ends were cut back, 4 bases at V and 11 bases at J, with 20 bases in the middle. This CDR3 is CASSSLGPALRAFF. The CDR3 DNA reads TGTGCCAGCAGTTCCCTGGGCCCCGCGCTCCGCGCTTTCTTT.

The chain joins TRBV6-5 to TRBJ1-6, with 7 bases that match TRBD1. CDR3 length: 15 amino acids. The ends lost 0 bases at V and 7 bases at J; junction bases unmatched: 3. Germline loops: CDR1 MNHEY, CDR2 SVGAGI. CDR3 sequence: CASSYSRDRNSPLHF. In nucleotides, the CDR3 is TGTGCCAGCAGTTACTCCCGGGACAGAAATTCACCCCTCCACTTT.

This chain links TRBV28 with TRBJ2-1, with 13 positions matching TRBD2. The CDR3 has 17 residues. Germline CDR1 reads MDHEN; CDR2 reads SYDVKM. V gave up 4 bases and J gave up 1 base; unmatched junction bases: 4. This CDR3 is CASSSGTSGKSYNEQFF. CDR3 in DNA: TGTGCCAGCAGTTCCGGGACTAGCGGGAAATCCTACAATGAGCAGTTCTTC.

The gene calls are TRBV6-1 and TRBJ1-5, with TRBD1 as a possible D gene (6 bases). The V gene's germline CDR1 is MNHNS and CDR2 SASEGT. The V and J ends lost 0 bases and 3 bases respectively, with 15 bases between them. The CDR3 is made up of 17 amino acids. In nucleotides, the CDR3 is TGTGCCAGCAGTGAAGCGCTTTATGCAGGGGACAATCAGCCCCAGCATTTT. Protein: CASSEALYAGDNQPQHF.

This clone came up once. This chain joins TRBV2 and TRBJ2-5, with D perhaps TRBD2 (5 bases). CDR1 is SNHLY, CDR2 FYNNEI, per germline. CDR3 length: 13 amino acids. V lost 8 bases to trimming and J lost 6 bases, with 16 bases between them. CDR3 DNA sequence: TGTGCCAGCCTGACGGAGAACGGGAAGACCCAGTACTTC. Residues: CASLTENGKTQYF.